This passage covers 27 T cell receptor beta chains from one sample sequenced in a study of T cells expressing NK-cell markers (dated by TCRdb to between 2020 and 2021). Receptors were amplified or captured by 5' RACE. Sequencing relied on an Illumina HiSeq 2000. After reprocessing by TCRdb, each CDR3 protein sequence is one entry, and no DNA is given. This sample's table has entries for 300,000 to 450,000 distinct CDR3 sequences. The top ten hold roughly 5.4% of the sample. Source material: blood T cells: a sorted CD56 or NKG2C T cell subset, CD4+ or CD8+ T cells, or bulk PBMC T cells (not recorded which). These receptors originate from a man aged 18-69 years in good health.

The chain joins TRBV29-1 to TRBJ2-7; TCRdb's D gene call, TRBD1, goes unchecked for lack of DNA. CDR3 length equals 13 residues. Germline CDR1 is SQVTM and CDR2 is ANQGSEA. This CDR3 reads CSAGGDRGYEQYF.

The chain joins TRBV29-1 to TRBJ2-3; TCRdb gives TRBD1 as the D gene, but with no DNA this cannot be confirmed. The V gene's germline CDR1 is SQVTM and CDR2 ANQGSEA. CDR3 length: 14 amino acids. The CDR3 loop is CSAGRLSLTDTQYF.

The V and J genes are TRBV12-3 or TRBV12-4 and TRBJ2-3; TCRdb outputs TRBD2, but without DNA this stays unchecked. CDR3 size: 15 residues. The CDR3 spells CASTLSGSRTDTQYF.

The V and J genes are TRBV5-1 and TRBJ2-1; the TCRdb D gene call, TRBD2, has no DNA to confirm it. In germline, CDR1 is SGHRS, CDR2 YFSETQ. The CDR3 is 15 amino acids. The CDR3 here is CASSALAGGYNEQFF.

The gene calls are TRBV6-1 and TRBJ2-3; TCRdb selects TRBD2, and the lack of DNA leaves this call unchecked. Germline CDR1 is MNHNS and CDR2 is SASEGT. The CDR3 loop spans 16 amino acids. CDR3 in amino acids: CASSENRAGLTDTQYF.

The chain recombines TRBV5-1 with TRBJ2-1; the TCRdb D gene call, TRBD1, has no DNA to confirm it. The V gene's germline CDR1 is SGHRS and CDR2 YFSETQ. There are 15 residues in the CDR3. CDR3 region: CASSLTTTVYNEQFF.

The chain combines TRBV5-4 with TRBJ2-1; TCRdb outputs TRBD1, but without DNA this stays unchecked. This CDR3 contains 15 residues. The germline V gene has CDR1 SGHNT and CDR2 YYREEE (reference sequence). CDR3 sequence reads: CASSASQGSVNEQFF. Drawing the rest from reference TRBV5-4 and TRBJ2-1, the complete variable domain is ETGVTQSPTHLIKTRGQQVTLRCSSQSGHNTVSWYQQALGQGPQFIFQYYREEENGRGNFPPRFSGLQFPNYSSELNVNALELDDSALYLCASSASQGSVNEQFFGPGTRLTVL.

The chain joins TRBV24-1 to TRBJ2-5; TCRdb designates TRBD2, a call that cannot be tested without DNA. Per germline, CDR1 KGHDR and CDR2 SFDVKD. This CDR3 is built from 16 residues. CDR3 loop: CATSDSASGFQETQYF.

The chain uses TRBV1 and TRBJ2-1. TRBV1 is a pseudogene locus. There are 16 residues in the CDR3. CDR3 sequence: CTSSQEGRPTYNEQFF.

The chain links TRBV7-2 to TRBJ1-1; TCRdb's D call of TRBD1 is untestable without DNA. This CDR3 spans 15 amino acids. From germline, CDR1 is SGHTA and CDR2 FQGNSA. This CDR3 is CASSISGQGNTEAFF.

V and J are TRBV6-1 and TRBJ1-5. CDR1 and CDR2 (germline): MNHNS, SASEGT. This CDR3 has 13 amino acids. CDR3 sequence: CASSRTVNQPQHF.

V usage is TRBV7-2 and J usage is TRBJ2-5; TCRdb proposes TRBD2, but this gene call is untestable without DNA. CDR1 is SGHTA and CDR2 is FQGNSA in the germline V gene. The CDR3 is 16 residues long. The CDR3: CASSRKGLAGGETQYF. The whole variable domain, filled in from reference TRBV7-2 and TRBJ2-5, reads GAGVSQSPSNKVTEKGKDVELRCDPISGHTALYWYRQSLGQGLEFLIYFQGNSAPDKSGLPSDRFSAERTGGSVSTLTIQRTQQEDSAVYLCASSRKGLAGGETQYFGPGTRLLVL.

V usage is TRBV18 and J usage is TRBJ2-3. Germline V gene sequence: CDR1 KGHSH, CDR2 LQKENI. This CDR3 region has 14 residues. Here the CDR3 reads CASSPLLRWDTQYF.

The chain recombines TRBV6-1 with TRBJ1-6; TCRdb's assignment of TRBD1 cannot be checked, as there is no DNA. CDR1 MNHNS and CDR2 SASEGT come from the germline V gene. The CDR3 loop spans 15 amino acids. CDR3 protein: CASSVGGARNSPLHF.

The chain links TRBV20-1 to TRBJ1-1; the TRBD1 assignment by TCRdb is unverifiable without DNA. CDR3 length: 13 residues. CDR1 DFQATT and CDR2 SNEGSKA come from the germline V gene (reference sequence). CDR3 in amino acids: CSATQGSNTEAFF.

The V and J genes are TRBV11-2 and TRBJ2-3; TCRdb gives TRBD2 as the D gene, but with no DNA this cannot be confirmed. This CDR3 is built from 16 residues. Germline lookup yields CDR1 SGHAT and CDR2 FQNNGV. This CDR3 is CASSQRGGGAPDTQYF. Drawing the rest from reference TRBV11-2 and TRBJ2-3, the complete variable domain is EAGVAQSPRYKIIEKRQSVAFWCNPISGHATLYWYQQILGQGPKLLIQFQNNGVVDDSQLPKDRFSAERLKGVDSTLKIQPAKLEDSAVYLCASSQRGGGAPDTQYFGPGTRLTVL.

V usage is TRBV5-1 and J usage is TRBJ2-2; TCRdb lists TRBD1, though no DNA is available to test this call. The CDR3 has 18 amino acids. CDR1 SGHRS and CDR2 YFSETQ come from the germline V gene. The CDR3 sequence: CASSLRIGQGASTGELFF.

The J gene is TRBJ2-7, the V gene TRBV11-2; no DNA is available, so the TRBD1 call from TCRdb remains unchecked. This CDR3 contains 19 residues. Per germline, CDR1 SGHAT and CDR2 FQNNGV. CDR3 sequence reads: CASSFNLYMSGTHAYEQYF.

V and J are TRBV20-1 and TRBJ1-2; TCRdb proposes TRBD1, but this gene call is untestable without DNA. This CDR3 is built from 14 residues. Per the germline V gene, CDR1 is DFQATT and CDR2 is SNEGSKA (reference sequence). This chain's CDR3 is CSATRPGTGNGYTF.

The chain carries TRBV4-2 and TRBJ1-6; checking the TCRdb D call of TRBD1 is not possible without DNA. The CDR3 contains 14 residues. The germline V gene has CDR1 LGHNA and CDR2 YNFKEQ. The CDR3 protein is CASSQRGADSPLHF.

The genes are TRBV30 and TRBJ2-7; the D call of TRBD2 rests on TCRdb alone, since no DNA is present to check it. The germline V gene encodes CDR1 GTSNPN and CDR2 SVGIG (reference sequence). This CDR3 has 12 residues. Here the CDR3 reads CAGEGLFYEQYF.

The rearrangement joins TRBV27 to TRBJ1-1; the D call of TRBD1 rests on TCRdb alone, since no DNA is present to check it. Germline V gene sequence: CDR1 MNHEY, CDR2 SMNVEV (reference sequence). The CDR3 loop spans 16 amino acids. The CDR3 region is CASIKGGNRLNTEAFF.

V and J are TRBV19 and TRBJ2-2; there is no DNA to check the TCRdb D call of TRBD2. Looked up from germline, CDR1 is LNHDA and CDR2 is SQIVND (reference sequence). The CDR3 extends over 14 amino acids. CDR3 loop: CATLRTWNTGELFF.

The chain joins TRBV9 to TRBJ1-2; the TRBD1 assignment by TCRdb is unverifiable without DNA. Looked up from germline, CDR1 is SGDLS and CDR2 is YYNGEE. The CDR3 extends over 16 amino acids. The CDR3 loop is CASSSRGRGSNYGYTF.

The CDR3 reads CASSDGLAGGHEQFF. The rearrangement joins TRBV18 to TRBJ2-1; TCRdb names TRBD2, which stays unverified in the absence of DNA. The CDR3 totals 15 residues. Germline CDR1 KGHSH, CDR2 LQKENI.

The chain's CDR3 is CASSLRRDGGYGYTF. The V call is TRBV27, the J call TRBJ1-2; TCRdb designates TRBD1, a call that cannot be tested without DNA. This CDR3 spans 15 amino acids. Germline CDR1 MNHEY, CDR2 SMNVEV (reference sequence).

The J gene is TRBJ2-7, the V gene TRBV6-1; TCRdb returns TRBD1, unconfirmable since there is no DNA. The CDR3 has 15 amino acids. Germline V CDR1 and CDR2: MNHNS, SASEGT. The CDR3 sequence: CASSEQTGKNNEQYF.